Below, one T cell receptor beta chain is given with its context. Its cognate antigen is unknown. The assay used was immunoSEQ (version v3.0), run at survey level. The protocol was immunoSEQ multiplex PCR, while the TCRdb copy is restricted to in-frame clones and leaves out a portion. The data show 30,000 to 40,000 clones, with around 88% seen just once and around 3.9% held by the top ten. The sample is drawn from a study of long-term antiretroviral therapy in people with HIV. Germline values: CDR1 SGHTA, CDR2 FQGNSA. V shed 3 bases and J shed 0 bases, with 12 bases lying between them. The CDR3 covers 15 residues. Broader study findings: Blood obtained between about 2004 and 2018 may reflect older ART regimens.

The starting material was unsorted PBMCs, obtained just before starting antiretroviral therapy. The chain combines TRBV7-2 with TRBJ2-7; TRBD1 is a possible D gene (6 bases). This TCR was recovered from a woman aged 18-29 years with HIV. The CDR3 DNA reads TGTGCCAGCAGCTTGTCAGGGGTGAGCTCCTACGAGCAGTACTTC. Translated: CASSLSGVSSYEQYF.